This TCR beta chain emerged from a study of neurological immune-mediated disorders. Study-level points and caveats: The study found the most TCR clonal expansion in HTLV-1-associated myelopathy and the least in multiple sclerosis, below healthy controls.

Among the participants, healthy controls were blood bank volunteers in Maryland, USA. This clonotype is deemed medium-sized. Its antigen is not known. The CDR3 has 15 amino acids. The germline CDR1 and CDR2 sequences are DFQATT and SNEGSKA (reference sequence). Every sequencing run gave over 200 million TCR-beta sequences, taken from 15-18 subjects. TCRdb reprocessed the 5' RACE reads via MiXCR and lists one record per CDR3 protein. The sample contains around 26,000 distinct CDR3 sequences, 5% to 8% of which appear only once. This chain connects TRBV20-1 to TRBJ2-2; 12 bases map to TRBD2. The sample was PBMCs. The receptor was derived from a woman in her 50s in good health. The chain's CDR3 is CGSFRTSGNIGELFF. In nucleotides, the CDR3 is TGCGGAAGCTTTAGGACTAGCGGGAATATCGGGGAGCTGTTTTTT.